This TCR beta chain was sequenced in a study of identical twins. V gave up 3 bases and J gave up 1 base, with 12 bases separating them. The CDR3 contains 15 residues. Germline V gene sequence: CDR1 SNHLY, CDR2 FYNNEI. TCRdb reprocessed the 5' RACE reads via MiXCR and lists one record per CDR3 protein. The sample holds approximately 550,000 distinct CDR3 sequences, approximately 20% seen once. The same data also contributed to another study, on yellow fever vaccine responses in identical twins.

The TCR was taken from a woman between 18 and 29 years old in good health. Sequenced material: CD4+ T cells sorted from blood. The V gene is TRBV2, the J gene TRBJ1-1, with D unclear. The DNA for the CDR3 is TGTGCCAGCAGTGAGTCTAGGGTGGGGAACACTGAAGCTTTCTTT. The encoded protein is CASSESRVGNTEAFF. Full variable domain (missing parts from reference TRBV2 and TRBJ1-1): EPEVTQTPSHQVTQMGQEVILRCVPISNHLYFYWYRQILGQKVEFLVSFYNNEISEKSEIFDDQFSVERPDGSNFTLKIRSTKLEDSAMYFCASSESRVGNTEAFFGQGTRLTVV.